Detailed here is one T cell receptor beta chain. The sample is drawn from a study of control samples from healthy donors and cancer patients. Measured with immunoSEQ multiplex PCR; TCRdb has only the in-frame clones, and not every one. The table lists some 120,000 clones, around 87% of them singletons, with more than 6.5% in the top ten. The clonotype comes from a man between 35 and 55 years old in good health. Sequencing was performed on blood.

In nucleotides, the CDR3 is TGTGCCAGCAGCTGGACTAGCGTTCAAGAGACCCAGTACTTC. This gives the protein CASSWTSVQETQYF. The chain carries TRBV5-6 and TRBJ2-5, with 9 bases matching TRBD2. CDR3 length equals 14 residues. The junction had 2 bases not matched to a gene; V was cut back by 3 bases and J by 2 bases. Per germline, CDR1 SGHDT and CDR2 YYEEEE.